What follows describes a single T cell receptor (beta chain). It lacks a known antigen. No base-level quality is on record; no much larger clone is a single base apart. The source of the sample is a study of blood T cell repertoires in COVID-19 (dated by TCRdb to 2018 to 2021). Broadly, across the study: Samples from collaborators originated in the United States, Italy and Spain and spanned both the acute and convalescent phases of COVID-19. The material from the prospective study consisted of cDNA or gDNA derived from T cells, B-cell-depleted T cells, or PBMCs. Subjects who had been exposed to COVID-19, were actively infected with it, or had recovered from it provided the deeply sampled blood TCRbeta repertoires that made up the dataset. The repertoires were made available in a free public database intended to serve as a resource for research on the immune response to SARS-CoV-2. Samples were obtained from the ongoing ImmuneRACE study (first 160 participants) and from 1,254 subjects provided by 6 global collaborators. A de-identified subject ID, COVID-19 status, age in years and sex were almost always included in the sample metadata. HLA class I and class II types, where available, came from metadata supplied by the sample provider rather than from assay-based typing. What the study reported, not specific to this receptor: Clinical and demographic metadata were provided uncurated, with the amount varying by source and participant.

The collaborating institutions used their own protocols to collect whole blood in K2EDTA tubes. Collaborator samples were shipped for TCRbeta analysis as frozen whole blood, isolated PBMCs, or DNA extracted from either sample type. TCRbeta CDR3 regions were amplified from genomic DNA by means of the immunoSEQ Assay, a bias-controlled multiplex PCR. The authors processed their data as follows. The number of nucleated cells in each sample was estimated by amplification of reference gene primers within the assay. To quantify the absolute abundance of each unique TCRbeta CDR3 rearrangement, sequence reads were collapsed and filtered. Productive Simpson clonality was computed per sample as the square root of Simpson's diversity index over productive rearrangements. Imported from immuneACCESS, the table was reduced by TCRdb to in-frame sequences with V and J called. These copies leave out some clones; in studies compared against another copy, an unresolved V gene accounts for under half, and the cause of the remainder is not known. V, J and clone size reflect that table, while D and trimming were determined from the DNA. The sample table holds around 110,000 clones, of which less than 95% were seen once. The biggest ten clones account for roughly 1.9% of the sample.

This TCR derives from a human donor with active COVID-19. The donor label of this sample is uncertain. The sequenced material came from peripheral blood.

The nucleotide sequence reads as follows: TGTGCCAGCAGGACACAGGGTAATGAGCAGTTCTTC. This sequence encodes CASRTQGNEQFF. The chain joins TRBV27 to TRBJ2-1; the D region possibly corresponds to TRBD1 (6 bases align). The CDR3 contains 12 residues, cysteine and phenylalanine counted. CDR3 DNA is the only sequence kept; it has 36 bases, read in frame from the first base. Sequences MNHEY (CDR1) and SMNVEV (CDR2) are obtained from the germline V gene (reference sequence). Deletion took 6 bases off V and 7 bases off J, with a span of 10 bases between the germline ends.